What follows are 29 T cell receptor beta chains derived from one specimen sequenced in a study of spatial heterogeneity in lung cancer. Specified time point: sample taken at primary tumor resection. TCRdb used MiXCR to reprocess the 5' RACE reads, holding one entry per CDR3 protein. Here the sample spans some 22,000 distinct CDR3 sequences, about 4.7% being singletons. This material consisted of PBMCs, taken at surgery. These receptors were collected from a male donor with early-stage non-small cell lung cancer.

This clonotype was observed at least ten times. The V and J genes are TRBV5-5 and TRBJ1-2; 10 bases are a match to TRBD1. V lost 3 bases to trimming and J lost 8 bases; unmatched junction nucleotides: 7. This CDR3 comprises 14 residues. CDR1 is SGHKS and CDR2 is YYEKEE in the germline V gene (reference sequence). CDR3 bases: TGTGCCAGCAGCTGGGGACAGGGGATGATGGGCTACACCTTC. Residues: CASSWGQGMMGYTF.

This clonotype appeared many times. The chain recombines TRBV6-6 with TRBJ2-5; the match to TRBD1 covers 9 bases. V shed 5 bases and J 1 base; nucleotides not matched to a gene: 2. Germline V lookup: CDR1 MNHNY, CDR2 SVGAGI (reference sequence). This CDR3 region has 14 residues. As DNA, the CDR3 is TGTGCCAGCAGTCAGACAGGGGGCCAAGAGACCCAGTACTTC. Its protein product is CASSQTGGQETQYF.

This clonotype showed up many times. V usage is TRBV20-1 and J usage is TRBJ2-7, with D possibly called TRBD1 or TRBD2 (6 bases each). The CDR3 loop spans 16 amino acids. CDR1 is DFQATT and CDR2 is SNEGSKA in the germline V gene (reference sequence). Trimming shortened V by 0 bases and J by 3 bases, and 18 bases separated the two germline ends. The CDR3 loop reads CSARDLAGTTNYEQYF. The DNA of the CDR3 is TGCAGTGCTAGAGATCTCGCGGGGACAACCAACTACGAGCAGTACTTC.

The rearrangement links TRBV28 to TRBJ2-3; TRBD2 is a possible D gene (5 bases). The CDR3 spans 14 residues. The ends were cut back, 7 bases at V and 0 bases at J, with 11 bases in the middle. The germline V gene encodes CDR1 MDHEN and CDR2 SYDVKM. This CDR3 is CASTSRGSTDTQYF. CDR3 in DNA: TGTGCCAGCACCTCCCGGGGAAGCACAGATACGCAGTATTTT.

This clonotype was seen repeatedly, ten times or more. The rearrangement links TRBV28 to TRBJ2-3, with 7 positions matching TRBD2. The CDR3 consists of 15 residues. J was trimmed by 4 bases and V by 7 bases; bases with no gene match: 11. CDR1 is MDHEN and CDR2 is SYDVKM in the germline V gene. This chain's CDR3 is CASTRGGAGADTQYF. The CDR3 nucleotides are TGTGCCAGCACTCGCGGGGGAGCGGGTGCAGATACGCAGTATTTT.

This clonotype was picked up many times. The chain carries TRBV3-1 and TRBJ2-1; 9 bases are a match to TRBD2. This CDR3 is 16 amino acids long. The germline V gene has CDR1 LGHDT and CDR2 YNNKEL (reference sequence). V lost 3 bases to trimming and J lost 5 bases; unmatched junction nucleotides: 8. CDR3 protein: CASSHGSGSKHNEQFF. The CDR3 DNA sequence: TGTGCCAGCAGCCACGGTAGCGGGAGCAAACACAATGAGCAGTTCTTC.

The chain couples TRBV7-6 to TRBJ1-3; D remains ambiguous. Germline-derived CDR1 and CDR2 are SGHVS and FNYEAQ. The CDR3 spans 15 residues. Trimming left V 5 bases short and J 0 bases short, with 11 bases between. The CDR3 DNA reads TGTGCCAGCAGCCCGGAACTAAGCTCTGGAAACACCATATATTTT. Translation gives CASSPELSSGNTIYF.

This clonotype was counted at least ten times. V gene TRBV5-1 combines with J gene TRBJ2-3, with 8 positions matching TRBD2. The CDR3 spans 15 residues. Germline assignment: CDR1 SGHRS and CDR2 YFSETQ. Unmatched junction bases numbered 8, after V lost 6 bases and J lost 2 bases. The DNA for the CDR3 is TGCGCCAGCAAGCGAGCGGGGGCTGTCACAGATACGCAGTATTTT. It encodes CASKRAGAVTDTQYF.

This clonotype was counted ten times or more. V usage is TRBV3-1 and J usage is TRBJ1-2; no reliable D call. The CDR3 is 14 amino acids. V shed 3 bases and J shed 4 bases, with 12 bases lying between them. Germline V gene lookup returns CDR1 LGHDT and CDR2 YNNKEL (reference sequence). CDR3 residues: CASSQQTGTYGYTF. CDR3 DNA sequence: TGTGCCAGCAGCCAGCAGACGGGTACCTATGGCTACACCTTC.

This clonotype was observed many times. The CDR3 is CASSPAGNEKLFF. In nucleotides, the CDR3 is TGTGCCAGCTCACCGGCGGGAAATGAAAAACTGTTTTTT. The chain is built from TRBV18 and TRBJ1-4, with D uncertain. Trimming took 3 bases from V and 5 from J, leaving 7 bases between them. The CDR3 sequence is 13 residues long. Germline V CDR1 and CDR2: KGHSH, LQKENI.

This clonotype was found many times. This chain connects TRBV6-5 to TRBJ2-5; D possibly corresponds to TRBD1 (7 bases). Trimming cost V 5 bases and J 3 bases, with 13 bases left between them. Germline V CDR1 and CDR2: MNHEY, SVGAGI. The CDR3 is made up of 14 amino acids. The CDR3 DNA reads as TGTGCCAGCAGTCTCACAGGGGAGGAAGAGACCCAGTACTTC. Translating gives CASSLTGEEETQYF.

This clonotype was counted ten times or more. V gene TRBV6-1 combines with J gene TRBJ1-1; D remains unclear. The V gene's germline CDR1 is MNHNS and CDR2 SASEGT. The CDR3 is 15 residues long. Trimming removed 2 bases at V and 5 bases at J, with 15 bases between. CDR3 coding DNA: TGTGCCAGCAGTGAATTAGGGCCCATGGGGACTGAAGCTTTCTTT. The encoded protein is CASSELGPMGTEAFF.

This clonotype was seen repeatedly, ten times or more. The chain links TRBV7-8 to TRBJ1-2; D remains unclear. This CDR3 is built from 17 residues. With 5 bases removed from V and 3 bases from J, the gap between germline ends came to 22 bases. Germline CDR1 and CDR2: SGHVS and FQNEAQ. The CDR3 region is CASSLVVGSRIDYGYTF. The CDR3 DNA follows: TGTGCCAGCAGCCTAGTTGTGGGATCTCGGATCGACTATGGCTACACCTTC.

This clonotype was seen more than once but under ten times. V is TRBV11-1 and J is TRBJ1-1; perhaps TRBD1 as D (5 bases). This CDR3 region has 13 residues. Looked up from germline, CDR1 is SGHAT and CDR2 is FQDESV (reference sequence). Trimming removed 1 base at V and 8 bases at J, with 11 bases between. The CDR3, as DNA: TGTGCCAGCAGCTTAGAATGGGGCCGAGAAGCTTTCTTT. Translating it yields CASSLEWGREAFF.

This clonotype was seen many times. The chain has TRBV28 and TRBJ2-6, with a possible D match to TRBD2 (5 bases). The CDR3 is 20 residues long. V gave up 4 bases and J gave up 0 bases, with 22 bases separating them. From germline, CDR1 is MDHEN and CDR2 SYDVKM. This CDR3 reads CASSSLSSRLDYSGANVLTF. CDR3 sequence (DNA): TGTGCCAGCAGTTCCCTTAGTTCCAGACTCGACTACTCTGGGGCCAACGTCCTGACTTTC.

By sample share, this clonotype is medium-sized (0.01 to 0.1%). The chain recombines TRBV7-9 with TRBJ1-6; 7 bases match TRBD1. The germline V gene encodes CDR1 SEHNR and CDR2 FQNEAQ (reference sequence). Losses at the gene ends were 4 bases for V and 8 bases for J; bases not matched to a gene: 8. The CDR3 is 15 amino acids. Written as DNA, the CDR3 is TGTGCCAGCAGCTCAACAGGGGCGGGGGATTCACCCCTCCACTTT. Protein sequence: CASSSTGAGDSPLHF.

The table lists this clonotype with many counts. This chain uses TRBV28 with TRBJ2-4; either TRBD1 or TRBD2 may fit D (6 bases each). V was cut by 7 bases and J by 8 bases, with 18 bases left in between. Germline V gene lookup returns CDR1 MDHEN and CDR2 SYDVKM. The CDR3 is 14 residues long. Here the CDR3 DNA reads TGTGCCAGCAAGAGTGGGGGGCCGCGGGACATTCAGTACTTC. This sequence encodes CASKSGGPRDIQYF.

This clonotype was found many times. The chain couples TRBV12-3 or TRBV12-4 to TRBJ2-7; the D is unclear. Trimming stripped 0 bases from V and 9 bases from J, with 9 bases between. CDR3 size: 12 residues. As DNA, the CDR3 is TGTGCCAGCAGTTTAGCGCGTAACAGGCAGTACTTC. Translated, it gives CASSLARNRQYF.

This clonotype appeared many times. The V and J genes are TRBV18 and TRBJ1-5; perhaps TRBD1 as D (5 bases). Deletions cut 3 bases from V and 3 bases from J, with 9 bases between. The CDR3 sequence is 14 residues long. Germline values: CDR1 KGHSH, CDR2 LQKENI. The DNA for the CDR3 is TGTGCCAGCTCACCGGAGACAGCCAATCAGCCCCAGCATTTT. Protein product: CASSPETANQPQHF. The full variable domain, with the rest looked up from reference TRBV18 and TRBJ1-5, is NAGVMQNPRHLVRRRGQEARLRCSPMKGHSHVYWYRQLPEEGLKFMVYLQKENIIDESGMPKERFSAEFPKEGPSILRIQQVVRGDSAAYFCASSPETANQPQHFGDGTRLSIL.

This clonotype was counted many times. This chain uses TRBV11-3 with TRBJ2-6; 10 positions agree with TRBD1. J gave up 0 bases and V 5 bases, and 7 bases lay outside the gene matches. CDR3 length: 18 residues. Germline V CDR1 and CDR2: SGHNT, YENEEA. The CDR3 here is CASSPRQGAYSGANVLTF. The CDR3 DNA is TGTGCCAGCAGCCCGAGACAGGGGGCCTACTCTGGGGCCAACGTCCTGACTTTC.

This clonotype showed up many times. The chain combines TRBV28 with TRBJ2-7, with 9 bases lining up with TRBD1. Looked up from germline, CDR1 is MDHEN and CDR2 is SYDVKM. J lost 0 bases, V lost 3 bases, and 0 bases had no gene match. The CDR3 extends over 14 amino acids. CDR3 protein: CASSLGQGSYEQYF. CDR3 sequence (DNA): TGTGCCAGCAGTTTGGGACAGGGCTCCTACGAGCAGTACTTC.

This clonotype showed up just a few times. J is TRBJ1-5 and V is TRBV9; 7 bases are a match to TRBD1. The CDR3 loop spans 16 amino acids. CDR1 SGDLS and CDR2 YYNGEE come from the germline V gene. V gave up 3 bases and J gave up 1 base; unmatched junction bases: 7. CDR3 loop: CASSASPGGSNQPQHF. CDR3 in DNA: TGTGCCAGCAGCGCGAGTCCAGGGGGAAGCAATCAGCCCCAGCATTTT.

Concerning this clonotype itself: This may be a read error: a much more frequent sequence differs by one nucleotide. V and J are TRBV29-1 and TRBJ2-1; TRBD2 is a possible D gene (6 bases). Germline V gene lookup returns CDR1 SQVTM and CDR2 ANQGSEA. V shed 6 bases and J shed 9 bases, with 21 bases lying between them. This CDR3 is built from 14 residues. The CDR3 loop reads CSVEHGGRNREQFF. CDR3 nucleotides: TGCAGCGTGGAACATGGTGGGAGGAACCGTGAGCAGTTCTTC.

This clonotype showed up many times. The chain carries TRBV28 and TRBJ2-6, with TRBD2 as a possible D gene (6 bases). The germline gives CDR1 MDHEN, CDR2 SYDVKM. The ends were cut back, 5 bases at V and 5 bases at J, with 16 bases in the middle. This CDR3 is 16 amino acids long. The CDR3 loop reads CASSGEVGLRANVLTF. As DNA, the CDR3 is TGTGCCAGCAGTGGGGAGGTGGGATTGAGGGCCAACGTCCTGACTTTC.

In this sample, this clonotype turned up many times. The V call is TRBV5-4, the J call TRBJ2-5, with D perhaps matching TRBD2 (6 bases). Germline assignment: CDR1 SGHNT and CDR2 YYREEE (reference sequence). Trimming pared 1 base from V and 7 bases from J, leaving 11 bases between. The CDR3 totals 13 residues. The CDR3 reads CASSLREKATQYF. The CDR3 nucleotides are TGTGCCAGCAGCTTGCGGGAGAAGGCGACCCAGTACTTC.

This clonotype was counted at least ten times. The CDR3 DNA sequence: TGTGCCAGCAGTGATAACGGACAGGGGCGGGGGACCCAGTACTTC. This translates into CASSDNGQGRGTQYF. The chain has TRBV2 and TRBJ2-5; 9 nucleotides align to TRBD1. V lost 3 bases to trimming and J lost 7 bases; unmatched junction nucleotides: 9. This CDR3 region has 15 residues. Germline CDR1 and CDR2: SNHLY and FYNNEI.

This clonotype has at least ten counts. The V gene is TRBV5-1, the J gene TRBJ2-3, with D possibly being TRBD2 (6 bases). The V gene lost 0 bases and the J gene lost 2 bases, with 13 bases spanning the gap. The CDR3 has 16 amino acids. Germline assignment: CDR1 SGHRS and CDR2 YFSETQ. The CDR3 bases are TGCGCCAGCAGCTTGGCGGAGGGCCCCCCCACAGATACGCAGTATTTT. It yields the protein CASSLAEGPPTDTQYF.

In this sample, this clonotype turned up many times. The gene calls are TRBV18 and TRBJ1-1; the D gene is possibly TRBD1 (5 bases). The CDR3 is made up of 13 amino acids. The V and J ends lost 6 bases and 3 bases respectively, with 11 bases between them. In germline, CDR1 is KGHSH, CDR2 LQKENI. CDR3: CASSAGVDTEAFF. CDR3 in DNA: TGTGCCAGCTCGGCGGGGGTAGACACTGAAGCTTTCTTT.

This clonotype came up many times. V usage is TRBV6-2 or TRBV6-3 and J usage is TRBJ1-2, with D unresolved. The V end was cut by 6 bases, the J end by 8 bases, with 13 bases between. This CDR3 spans 12 amino acids. Per the germline V gene, CDR1 is MNHEY and CDR2 is SVGEGT. CDR3 sequence reads: CASSPADRGYTF. In DNA form, the CDR3 reads TGTGCCAGCAGCCCCGCCGATCGCGGCTACACCTTC.